The clone carrying this T cell receptor (beta chain) was found a few times. Its antigen is not identified. What was sequenced were expressed TCRB transcripts, since all of the isolated RNA had been reverse transcribed. Naive, central memory and regulatory T cell samples averaged approximately 3.5 million immunoSEQ reads each. TCRdb's copy holds only in-frame clones and misses some; the assay was immunoSEQ multiplex PCR. The sample consists of under 300,000 clones, approximately 15% of them appearing once. Germline loops: CDR1 MGHRA, CDR2 YSYEKL. This CDR3 spans 15 amino acids. Trimming stripped 0 bases from V and 4 bases from J, with 12 bases between. The sample is drawn from a study of beta chain features in type 1 diabetes. Study results and caveats: The question of HLA type influencing TCRB rearrangement was one that remained unresolved here. Moderate but significant shortening of TCRB CDR3s was recorded in all four CD4+ subsets from Type 1 diabetes patients. Possibly, sequencing cDNA over-represented cells that had high TCR expression levels.

The chain has TRBV4-1 and TRBJ1-2; a weak D match, TRBD1 (5 bases). This clonotype originated in a man aged 25-40 years with type 1 diabetes. The sequenced sample consisted of naive CD4+ T cells from blood. CDR3 region: CASSQDPRVGYGYTF. The CDR3 DNA reads TGCGCCAGCAGCCAAGATCCCAGGGTGGGCTATGGCTACACCTTC.